This T cell receptor beta chain was recovered during a study of T cell repertoires in cytomegalovirus infection. Study-level information: Both a matching HLA type and CMV infection were indicated by public TCR beta signatures. The study, taken as a whole, reports: HLA-C-restricted CMV clonotypes gave the most frequent clonotype in two of eight donors.

Turning to this clonotype: Its antigen remains unidentified.

A single record per CDR3 protein comes from TCRdb applying MiXCR to the reads. In the table there are just over 300,000 distinct CDR3 sequences, roughly a sixth of which are singletons. The germline V gene encodes CDR1 MNHEY and CDR2 SVGEGT. V was shortened by 3 bases and J by 1 base, with 15 bases between the two germline ends. This CDR3 is 16 amino acids long. J is TRBJ2-5 and V is TRBV6-2 or TRBV6-3, with D perhaps matching TRBD1 (6 bases). The sequence came from a human donor in good health (CMV status not recorded). Some clones in this sample may be carry-over from other donors' samples. Sequencing was done on a sample of PBMCs. This CDR3 is CASSYQGNRGQETQYF. The DNA of the CDR3 is TGTGCCAGCAGTTATCAGGGGAACCGGGGCCAAGAGACCCAGTACTTC.